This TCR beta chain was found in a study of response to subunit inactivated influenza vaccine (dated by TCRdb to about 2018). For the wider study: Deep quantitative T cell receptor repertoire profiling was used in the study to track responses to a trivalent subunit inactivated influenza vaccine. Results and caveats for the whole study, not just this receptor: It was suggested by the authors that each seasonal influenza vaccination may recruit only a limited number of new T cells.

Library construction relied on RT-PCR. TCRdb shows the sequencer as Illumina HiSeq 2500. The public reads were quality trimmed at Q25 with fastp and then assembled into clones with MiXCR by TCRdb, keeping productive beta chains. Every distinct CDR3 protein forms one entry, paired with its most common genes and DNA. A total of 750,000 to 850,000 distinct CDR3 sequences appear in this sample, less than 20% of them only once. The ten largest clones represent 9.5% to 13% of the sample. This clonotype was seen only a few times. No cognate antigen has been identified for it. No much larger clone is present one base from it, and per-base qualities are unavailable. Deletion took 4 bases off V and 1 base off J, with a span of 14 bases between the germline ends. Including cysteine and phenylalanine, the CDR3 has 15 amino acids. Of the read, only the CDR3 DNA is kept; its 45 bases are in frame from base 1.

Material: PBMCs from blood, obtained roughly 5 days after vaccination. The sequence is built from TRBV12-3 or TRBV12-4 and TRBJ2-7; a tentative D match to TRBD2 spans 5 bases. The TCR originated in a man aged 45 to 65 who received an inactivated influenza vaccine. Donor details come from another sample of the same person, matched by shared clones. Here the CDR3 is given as CASSSVDYPSYEQYF. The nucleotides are TGTGCCAGCAGTTCGGTTGACTACCCATCCTACGAGCAGTACTTC.